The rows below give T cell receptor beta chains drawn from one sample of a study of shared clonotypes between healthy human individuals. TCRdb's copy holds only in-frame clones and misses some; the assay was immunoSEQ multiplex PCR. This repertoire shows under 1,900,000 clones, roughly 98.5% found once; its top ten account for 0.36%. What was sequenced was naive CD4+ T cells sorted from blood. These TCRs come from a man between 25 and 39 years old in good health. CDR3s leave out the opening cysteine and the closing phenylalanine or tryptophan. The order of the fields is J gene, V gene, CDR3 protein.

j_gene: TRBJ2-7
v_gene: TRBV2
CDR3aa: ASSVDTTYEQY

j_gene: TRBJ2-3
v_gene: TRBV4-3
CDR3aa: ASSQEGLAGTDTQY

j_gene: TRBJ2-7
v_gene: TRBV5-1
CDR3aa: ASSLATGSYEQY

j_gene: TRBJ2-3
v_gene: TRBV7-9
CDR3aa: ASSLIGSTDTQY

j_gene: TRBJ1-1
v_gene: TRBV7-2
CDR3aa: ASSHAGVNTEAF

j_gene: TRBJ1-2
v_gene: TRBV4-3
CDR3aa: ASSKGTGGLLNYGYT

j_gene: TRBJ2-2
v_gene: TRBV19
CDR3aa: ASSASTGGWGAGELF

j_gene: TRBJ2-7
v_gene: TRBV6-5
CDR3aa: ASSQGGQGSYEQY

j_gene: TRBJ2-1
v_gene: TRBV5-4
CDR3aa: ASSFEPEGLSYNEQF

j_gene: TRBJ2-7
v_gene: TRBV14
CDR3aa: ASSLGYEQY

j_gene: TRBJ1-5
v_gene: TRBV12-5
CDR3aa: ASGLNNQPQH